This TCR beta chain appears in the sequencing data of a study of blood T cell repertoires in COVID-19. As for the study in general: Samples representing acute and convalescent COVID-19 were sourced from the United States, Italy and Spain.

Original methodology: Nucleated cell number was recorded as an estimate derived from reference gene primer amplification. The data were produced by immunoSEQ multiplex PCR, yet TCRdb's version contains in-frame clones alone and is incomplete. V and J calls and clone size are those listed in that table; D and trimming were worked out from the DNA. This repertoire shows roughly 120,000 clones, approximately 71% found once; its top ten account for 6.5% to 9%. The ends were cut back, 6 bases at V and 6 bases at J, with 21 bases in the middle. This CDR3 has 15 amino acids. CDR1 is MRHNA and CDR2 is SNTAGT in the germline V gene.

The source is a human donor in a cohort sampled during active COVID-19. Sequencing was carried out using peripheral blood. V gene TRBV6-4 combines with J gene TRBJ2-7, with D tentatively TRBD2 (6 bases). CDR3 DNA sequence: TGTGCCAGCAGCTCTTCCGGGACTTTACATTCCGAGCAGTACTTC. This gives the protein CASSSSGTLHSEQYF.